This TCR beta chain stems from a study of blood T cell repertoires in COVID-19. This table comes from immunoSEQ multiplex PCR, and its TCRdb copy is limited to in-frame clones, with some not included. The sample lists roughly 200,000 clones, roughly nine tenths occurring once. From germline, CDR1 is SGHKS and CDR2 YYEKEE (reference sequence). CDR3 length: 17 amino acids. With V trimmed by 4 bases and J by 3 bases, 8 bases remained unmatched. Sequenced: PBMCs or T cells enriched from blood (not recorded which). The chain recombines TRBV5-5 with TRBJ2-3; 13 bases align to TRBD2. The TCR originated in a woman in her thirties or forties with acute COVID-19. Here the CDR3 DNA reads TGTGCCAGCAGCGGTCCCAAGACTAGCGGGAGGACAGATACGCAGTATTTT. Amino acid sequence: CASSGPKTSGRTDTQYF.